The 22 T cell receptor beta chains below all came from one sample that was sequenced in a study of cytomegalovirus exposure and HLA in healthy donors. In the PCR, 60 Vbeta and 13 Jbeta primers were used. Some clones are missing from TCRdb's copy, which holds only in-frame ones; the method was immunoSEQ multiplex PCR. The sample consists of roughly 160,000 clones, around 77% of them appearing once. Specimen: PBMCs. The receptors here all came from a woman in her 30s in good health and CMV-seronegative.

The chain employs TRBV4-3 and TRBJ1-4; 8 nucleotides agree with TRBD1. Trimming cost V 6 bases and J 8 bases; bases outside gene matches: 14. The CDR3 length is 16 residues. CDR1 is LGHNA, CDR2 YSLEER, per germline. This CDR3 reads CASRPNRGALKEKLFF. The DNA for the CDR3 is TGCGCCAGCAGGCCAAACAGGGGGGCTCTGAAGGAAAAACTGTTTTTT.

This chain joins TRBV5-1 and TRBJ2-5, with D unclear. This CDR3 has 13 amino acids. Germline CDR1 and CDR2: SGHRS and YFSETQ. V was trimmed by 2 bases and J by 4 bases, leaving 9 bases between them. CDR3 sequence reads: CASSFILLETQYF. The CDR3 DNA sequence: TGCGCCAGCAGCTTCATACTATTAGAGACCCAGTACTTC.

CDR3 in DNA: TGTGCCAGCAGCCCCGCCGGGACTAGCGGGTTCAATGAGCAGTTCTTC. This encodes CASSPAGTSGFNEQFF. This chain joins TRBV7-2 and TRBJ2-1; 12 nucleotides match TRBD2. Trimming removed 5 bases from V and 6 bases from J; junction bases left unmatched: 8. The germline gives CDR1 SGHTA, CDR2 FQGNSA. The CDR3 contains 16 residues. Filled out from reference TRBV7-2 and TRBJ2-1, the complete variable domain reads GAGVSQSPSNKVTEKGKDVELRCDPISGHTALYWYRQSLGQGLEFLIYFQGNSAPDKSGLPSDRFSAERTGGSVSTLTIQRTQQEDSAVYLCASSPAGTSGFNEQFFGPGTRLTVL.

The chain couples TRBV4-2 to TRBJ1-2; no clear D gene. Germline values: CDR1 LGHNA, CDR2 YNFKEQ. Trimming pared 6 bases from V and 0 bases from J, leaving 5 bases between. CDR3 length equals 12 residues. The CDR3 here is CASSQSNYGYTF. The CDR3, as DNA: TGTGCCAGCAGTCAGTCTAACTATGGCTACACCTTC.

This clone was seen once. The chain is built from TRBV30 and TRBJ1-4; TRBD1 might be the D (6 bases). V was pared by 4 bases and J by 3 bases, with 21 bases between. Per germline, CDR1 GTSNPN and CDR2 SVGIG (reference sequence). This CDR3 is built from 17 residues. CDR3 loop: CAWTKPGHPLANEKLFF. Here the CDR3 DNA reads TGTGCCTGGACTAAACCGGGACACCCGTTGGCTAATGAAAAACTGTTTTTT.

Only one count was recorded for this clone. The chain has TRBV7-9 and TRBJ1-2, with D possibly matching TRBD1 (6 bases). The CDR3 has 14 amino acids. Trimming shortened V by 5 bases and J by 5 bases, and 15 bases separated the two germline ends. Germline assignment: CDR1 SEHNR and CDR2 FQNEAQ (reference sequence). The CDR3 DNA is TGTGCCAGCAGCCAGCCCCGGGACAATTATGGCTACACCTTC. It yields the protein CASSQPRDNYGYTF.

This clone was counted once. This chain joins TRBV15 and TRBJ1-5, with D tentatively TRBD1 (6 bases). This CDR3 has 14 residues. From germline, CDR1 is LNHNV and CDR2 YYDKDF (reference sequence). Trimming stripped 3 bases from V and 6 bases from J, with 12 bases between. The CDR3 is CATSSNREGQPQHF. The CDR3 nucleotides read TGTGCCACCAGCAGTAACAGGGAGGGTCAGCCCCAGCATTTT.

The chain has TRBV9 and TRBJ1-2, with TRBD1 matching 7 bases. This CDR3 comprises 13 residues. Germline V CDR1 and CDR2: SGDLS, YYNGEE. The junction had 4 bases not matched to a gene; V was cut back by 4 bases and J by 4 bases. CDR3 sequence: CASSSRDSYGYTF. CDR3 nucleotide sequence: TGTGCCAGCAGCAGTCGGGACAGCTATGGCTACACCTTC.

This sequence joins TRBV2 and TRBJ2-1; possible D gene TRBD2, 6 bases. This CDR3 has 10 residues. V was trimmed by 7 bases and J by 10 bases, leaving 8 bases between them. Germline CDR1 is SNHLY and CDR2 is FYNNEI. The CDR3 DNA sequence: TGTGCCAGCAATGCGGGGGAGCAGTTCTTC. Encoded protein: CASNAGEQFF.

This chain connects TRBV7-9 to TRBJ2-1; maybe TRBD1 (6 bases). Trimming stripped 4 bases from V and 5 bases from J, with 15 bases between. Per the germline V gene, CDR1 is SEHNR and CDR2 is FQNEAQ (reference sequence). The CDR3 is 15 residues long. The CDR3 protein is CASSSQGMADNEQFF. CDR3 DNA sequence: TGTGCCAGCAGCTCCCAGGGGATGGCGGACAATGAGCAGTTCTTC. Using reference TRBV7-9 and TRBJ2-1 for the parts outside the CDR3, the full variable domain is DTGVSQNPRHKITKRGQNVTFRCDPISEHNRLYWYRQTLGQGPEFLTYFQNEAQLEKSRLLSDRFSAERPKGSFSTLEIQRTEQGDSAMYLCASSSQGMADNEQFFGPGTRLTVL.

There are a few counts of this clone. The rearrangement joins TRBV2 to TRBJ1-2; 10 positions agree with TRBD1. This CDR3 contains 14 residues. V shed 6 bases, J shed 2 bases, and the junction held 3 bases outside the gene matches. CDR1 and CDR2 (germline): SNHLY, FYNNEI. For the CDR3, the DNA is TGTGCCAGCAGAGAGGGACAGGGGAACTATGGCTACACCTTC. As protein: CASREGQGNYGYTF.

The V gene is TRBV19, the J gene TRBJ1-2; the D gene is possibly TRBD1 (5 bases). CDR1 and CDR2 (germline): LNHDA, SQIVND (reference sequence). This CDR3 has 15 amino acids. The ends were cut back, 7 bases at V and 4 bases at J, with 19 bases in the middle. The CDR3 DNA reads TGTGCCAGTACCTCAACCCTGACAGCCCCCTATGGCTACACCTTC. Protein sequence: CASTSTLTAPYGYTF.

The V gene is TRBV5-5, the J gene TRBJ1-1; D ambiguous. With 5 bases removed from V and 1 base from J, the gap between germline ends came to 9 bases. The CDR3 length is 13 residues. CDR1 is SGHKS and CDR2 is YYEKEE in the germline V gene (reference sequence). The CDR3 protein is CASSLTENTEAFF. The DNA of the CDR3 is TGTGCCAGCAGTTTAACAGAGAACACTGAAGCTTTCTTT. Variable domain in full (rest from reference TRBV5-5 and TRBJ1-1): DAGVTQSPTHLIKTRGQQVTLRCSPISGHKSVSWYQQVLGQGPQFIFQYYEKEERGRGNFPDRFSARQFPNYSSELNVNALLLGDSALYLCASSLTENTEAFFGQGTRLTVV.

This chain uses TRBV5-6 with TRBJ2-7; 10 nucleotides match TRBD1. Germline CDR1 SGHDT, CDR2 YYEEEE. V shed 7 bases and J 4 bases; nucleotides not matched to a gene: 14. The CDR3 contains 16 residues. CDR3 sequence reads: CASGKDRDRGFYEQYF. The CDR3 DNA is TGTGCCAGCGGGAAAGACCGGGACAGGGGTTTTTACGAGCAGTACTTC.

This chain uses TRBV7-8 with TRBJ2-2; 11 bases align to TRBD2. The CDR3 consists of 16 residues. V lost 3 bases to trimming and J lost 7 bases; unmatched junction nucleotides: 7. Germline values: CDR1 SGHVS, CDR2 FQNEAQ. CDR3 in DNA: TGTGCCAGCAGCTTTGGTAGCGGGGGGGCCGTCGGGGAGCTGTTTTTT. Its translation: CASSFGSGGAVGELFF.

The CDR3 sequence: CASSLAPGQTYGYTF. The DNA of the CDR3 is TGTGCCAGCAGCTTAGCCCCGGGACAGACCTATGGCTACACCTTC. The rearrangement uses TRBV7-9 and TRBJ1-2, with 7 positions matching TRBD1. The trim removed 0 bases at V and 4 bases at J, leaving 5 bases unmatched. CDR1 is SEHNR and CDR2 is FQNEAQ in the germline V gene (reference sequence). The CDR3 spans 15 residues.

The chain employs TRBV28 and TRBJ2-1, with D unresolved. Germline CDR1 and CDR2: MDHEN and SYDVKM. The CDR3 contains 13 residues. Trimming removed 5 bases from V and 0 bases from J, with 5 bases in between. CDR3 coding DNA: TGTGCCAGCAGTCTAGGCTCCTACAATGAGCAGTTCTTC. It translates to CASSLGSYNEQFF.

CDR3 residues: CASSLALGRREPYNEQFF. CDR3 in DNA: TGTGCCAGCAGCTTAGCGCTGGGTAGGCGGGAGCCCTACAATGAGCAGTTCTTC. The chain uses TRBV7-6 and TRBJ2-1; the match to TRBD2 covers 7 bases. Per germline, CDR1 SGHVS and CDR2 FNYEAQ. J was trimmed by 2 bases and V by 0 bases; bases with no gene match: 10. The CDR3 totals 18 residues.

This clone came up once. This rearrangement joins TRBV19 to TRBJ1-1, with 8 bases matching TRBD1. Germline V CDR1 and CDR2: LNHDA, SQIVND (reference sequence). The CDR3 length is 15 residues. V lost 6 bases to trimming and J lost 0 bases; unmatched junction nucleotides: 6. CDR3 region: CASRTGEAMNTEAFF. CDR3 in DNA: TGTGCCAGTAGGACAGGGGAAGCCATGAACACTGAAGCTTTCTTT.

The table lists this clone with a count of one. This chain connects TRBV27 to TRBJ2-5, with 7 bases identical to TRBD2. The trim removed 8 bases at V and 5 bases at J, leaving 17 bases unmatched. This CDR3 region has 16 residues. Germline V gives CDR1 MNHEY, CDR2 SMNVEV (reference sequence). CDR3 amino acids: CASAPWPGRVGETQYF. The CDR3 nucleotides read TGTGCCAGCGCGCCGTGGCCAGGGAGGGTGGGGGAGACCCAGTACTTC.

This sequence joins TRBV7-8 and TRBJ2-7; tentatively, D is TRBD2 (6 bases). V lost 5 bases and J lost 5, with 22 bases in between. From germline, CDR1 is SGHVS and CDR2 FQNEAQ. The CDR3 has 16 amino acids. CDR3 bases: TGTGCCAGCAGCCCTAGAGATGGGGGGTCCCCCCACGAGCAGTACTTC. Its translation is CASSPRDGGSPHEQYF.

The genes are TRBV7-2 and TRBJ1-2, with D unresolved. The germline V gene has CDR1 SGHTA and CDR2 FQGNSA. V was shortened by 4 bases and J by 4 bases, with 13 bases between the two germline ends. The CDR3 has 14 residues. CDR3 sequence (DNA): TGTGCCAGCAGCTATAGAGAGGGAGGCTATGGCTACACCTTC. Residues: CASSYREGGYGYTF.